The present T cell receptor (beta chain) was sequenced within a study of T-cell reconstitution after alpha-beta-depleted transplantation in children. Using unique molecular identifiers, the investigators prepared the TCRbeta library. One entry per CDR3 protein, called by TCRdb with MiXCR from the PCR reads. The sample consists of about 17,000 distinct CDR3 sequences, approximately 5.3% of them appearing once. At least ten counts were recorded for this clonotype. Trimming shortened V by 5 bases and J by 1 base, and 15 bases separated the two germline ends. The CDR3 consists of 15 residues. CDR1 is DFQATT and CDR2 is SNEGSKA in the germline V gene (reference sequence).

The V call is TRBV20-1, the J call TRBJ1-5; possible D gene TRBD1, 5 bases. The sequences come from PBMCs, collected before TCRalphabeta/CD19-depleted stem cell transplant. The source of this sequence is a boy under 18 with acute lymphoblastic leukemia, due to receive a stem cell transplant. The CDR3 DNA reads TGCAGTGCTGGATGGGGCAGATCAAGCAATCAGCCCCAGCATTTT. Protein: CSAGWGRSSNQPQHF.